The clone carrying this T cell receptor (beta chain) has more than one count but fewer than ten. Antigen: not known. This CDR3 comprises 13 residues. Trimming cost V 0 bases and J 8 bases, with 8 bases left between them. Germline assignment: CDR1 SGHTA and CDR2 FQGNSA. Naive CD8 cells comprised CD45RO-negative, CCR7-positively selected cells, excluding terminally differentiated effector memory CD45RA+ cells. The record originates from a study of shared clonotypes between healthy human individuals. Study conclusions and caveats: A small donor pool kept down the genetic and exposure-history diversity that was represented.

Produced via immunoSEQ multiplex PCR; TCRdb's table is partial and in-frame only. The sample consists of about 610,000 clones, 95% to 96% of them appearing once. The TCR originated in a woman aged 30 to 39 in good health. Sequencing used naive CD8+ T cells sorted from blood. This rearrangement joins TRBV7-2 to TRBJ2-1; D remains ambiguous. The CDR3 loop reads CASSLAPWDEQFF. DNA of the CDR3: TGTGCCAGCAGCTTAGCCCCCTGGGATGAGCAGTTCTTC. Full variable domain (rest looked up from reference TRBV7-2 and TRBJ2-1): GAGVSQSPSNKVTEKGKDVELRCDPISGHTALYWYRQSLGQGLEFLIYFQGNSAPDKSGLPSDRFSAERTGGSVSTLTIQRTQQEDSAVYLCASSLAPWDEQFFGPGTRLTVL.